This record concerns one T cell receptor (beta chain) sequence. Its antigen is not known. The assay was immunoSEQ multiplex PCR, and TCRdb's table has in-frame clones only and misses some. This repertoire shows about 80,000 clones, 84% found once; its top ten account for roughly a fifth. V lost 3 bases, J lost 3 bases, and 8 bases lay in between. The CDR3 sequence is 13 residues long. The germline gives CDR1 LNHNV, CDR2 YYDKDF (reference sequence). This entry is derived from a study of identifying expanded T cells in peripheral blood. General study results and limits: Variance in clone template counts between approximately two-week samples significantly increased with total template count across all healthy donors. About 1.2 clones differed between technical replicates, versus approximately 17 and 20 over time.

The J gene is TRBJ1-2, the V gene TRBV15; D gene ambiguous. The specimen sequenced was blood. This receptor was taken from a person aged 18-70 years in good health. This CDR3 reads CATSSNMDYGYTF. CDR3 nucleotide sequence: TGTGCCACCAGCAGTAACATGGACTATGGCTACACCTTC. Full variable domain (outside the CDR3, taken from reference TRBV15 and TRBJ1-2): DAMVIQNPRYQVTQFGKPVTLSCSQTLNHNVMYWYQQKSSQAPKLLFHYYDKDFNNEADTPDNFQSRRPNTSFCFLDIRSPGLGDTAMYLCATSSNMDYGYTFGSGTRLTVV.